This TCR beta chain originates from a study of vaccination and CD4 T cells after COVID-19 (dated 2022 in TCRdb). Regarding the complete study: Convalescent patients had a positive SARS-CoV-2 result on nasal swab PCR, and of these patients, fewer than ten had mild disease and one had severe disease. Post-COVID blood samples were collected from convalescent patients a median of roughly 100 days after diagnosis, with a range of about 30 to 161 days. In 10 COVID-19 convalescent patients and several infection-naive healthy vaccine recipients, the spike-specific CD4+ TCR repertoire before mRNA vaccination was compared with the repertoire after mRNA vaccination. Post-vaccine blood samples were obtained a median of around 74 days after the second vaccine dose, with a range of about 12 to 241 days. In control cultures, a CEFX viral epitope pool was used as positive control, an HIV-1 Nef peptide pool was used as negative control, or no peptide was added. Overlapping spike peptide pools from SARS-CoV-2 and from the common cold coronaviruses HCoV-NL63, HCoV-OC43 and HCoV-229E were used as culture stimuli. The convalescent cohort comprised six males and four females, including two Hispanic individuals, seven Caucasians, two Asians and one multiracial person. Each participant got two doses of either the Pfizer-BioNTech BNT162b2 vaccine (n=8) or the Moderna mRNA-1273 vaccine (n=2). What the research found in general, with its limitations: An increase in the median number of SARS-CoV-2-reactive clonotypes from around 20 after infection to approximately 41 after vaccination was observed, but the change was not found to be significant. In convalescent patients, nearly all vaccine-specific clones (304 of 307) were found to be mono-reactive for SARS-CoV-2 spike rather than cross-reactive with common cold coronaviruses. The number of convalescent patients in the study was relatively small, and the study did not examine early timepoints following natural infection. In convalescent patients, a median around 83% of post-vaccine SARS-CoV-2-reactive clones were detected only after vaccination, and vaccine-specific priming was suggested by this finding.

In regard to this clonotype: The antigen this receptor binds is unknown. Base-call qualities are not available, and no considerably larger clone is one nucleotide away.

Library creation used PCR. TCR sequencing of DNA from cultured CD4+ T cells used the Oncomine TCR Beta short-read assay at the Johns Hopkins FTIC core. The QIAamp micro DNA kit was used to extract genomic DNA from the cultured CD4+ T cells. The Oncomine TCR Beta libraries from cultured CD4+ T cells were pooled using unique dual indexes and then sequenced on an Illumina iSeq 100. The study's processing was this. Non-productive sequences were removed, and CDR3s not starting with C, not ending with F or W, or shorter than 7 amino acids were discarded. Antigen-specific clonotypes were identified using the MANAFEST web application through comparison of peptide-stimulated wells with reference and other culture wells. For a clone to be called positive, the clone needed an FDR below 0.05, an odds ratio above 5, and a productive frequency above 0.1% in at least two of three replicate wells. Clonotypes that were significantly expanded in both SARS-CoV-2 spike wells and at least one common cold coronavirus spike condition were defined as cross-reactive. Using R version 3.6.1, CDR3 homology was evaluated through Levenshtein distances (stringdist) along with unrooted phylogenetic trees (ape). Clones were called with MiXCR by TCRdb after fastp trimmed the public reads at Q25, and only in-frame beta chains were retained. Entries are consolidated by CDR3 protein sequence, retaining the most common genes and DNA. The V and J calls reflect TCRdb's pipeline rather than the authors' work. The sample profile shows approximately 15,000 distinct CDR3 sequences; roughly half of them were found once. Of the sample, about 12% is held by the ten largest clones.

Per the germline V gene, MNHEY is the CDR1 and SVGAGI is the CDR2. Trimming costs V 3 bases and J 4 bases, and their ends lie 10 bases apart. The CDR3 numbers 13 residues from cysteine through phenylalanine. Only the CDR3 DNA stays, 39 bases, in frame from base 1. What this sample's treatment or condition label stands for: roughly 10-day PBMC culture with coronavirus spike peptide pools or control peptides (ViraFEST assay). The ViraFEST assay was used in the study, in which antigen-specific T cells were expanded with peptide pools and expanded clonotypes were subsequently identified by TCR sequencing. Positive SARS-CoV-2 PCR tests in the convalescent patients dated from March to December 2020, before Alpha, Beta and Delta variants emerged in the United States. PBMCs were cultured at a few million per well in IMDM supplemented with roughly 5% human AB serum and around 10 IU/ml IL-2, with roughly 9.5 ug/ml peptide pools added. On days 3 and 7, half of the culture medium was replaced with fresh IL-2-containing medium. Once the cells had been in culture for roughly 11 days, the EasySep CD4+ T cell isolation kit was used to isolate CD4+ T cells by negative selection. Ficoll-Paque Plus gradient centrifugation was used to isolate PBMCs from whole blood, and the isolated PBMCs were then either used fresh or cryopreserved at -140C. Each culture condition was generally run in triplicate wells.

The TCR was taken from a human donor who had recovered from COVID-19. The chain was built from TRBV6-5 and TRBJ2-7, with no confidently assigned D gene. The sample taken for sequencing was CD4+ T cells from blood, cultured in vitro. The DNA sequence is given as TGTGCCAGCAGTTATACCGACGGGTACGAGCAGTACTTC. This encodes CASSYTDGYEQYF.